The present entry profiles one T cell receptor (beta chain) with its context. The data were produced by immunoSEQ multiplex PCR, yet TCRdb's version contains in-frame clones alone and is incomplete. The sample consists of 60,000 to 85,000 clones, roughly 92% of them appearing once. The data belong to a study of T cell changes during pregnancy in multiple sclerosis. Germline lookup yields CDR1 MNHNS and CDR2 SASEGT. V lost 3 bases and J 5 bases, leaving 16 bases between the germline ends. This CDR3 is built from 15 residues. The genes are TRBV6-1 and TRBJ1-1; no clear D gene. The sample consisted of peripheral blood, taken after pregnancy. This TCR was sampled from a female donor in good health, enrolled as a control in a pregnancy study. Here the CDR3 reads CASSDGTSQATEAFF. The CDR3 DNA reads TGTGCCAGCAGTGACGGCACCAGTCAGGCAACTGAAGCTTTCTTT.